This paragraph covers one T cell receptor (beta chain) sequence. Its target is unknown. This record comes from a study of shared clonotypes between healthy human individuals. Looking at the study overall: A couple of women and a few men aged 18 to 49 made up the donors.

The germline CDR1 and CDR2 sequences are SGHRS and YFSETQ. This CDR3 region has 15 residues. Only in-frame clones appear in the TCRdb table, and some are missing; sequencing was by immunoSEQ multiplex PCR. The sample shows over 850,000 clones, 75% to 85% of them seen only once. Study outcomes and limitations: Tissues were not sampled, only blood, and their repertoires likely differ.

The receptor's source is a man aged 18 to 35 in good health. Some clones in this sample may be carry-over from other donors' samples. Sequencing input: memory CD4+ T cells from PBMCs. Noted subset: CD45RA-negative fraction. This chain uses TRBV5-1 with TRBJ2-5, with 11 nucleotides matching TRBD2. Matching the DNA end better, TRBJ2-7 makes the J call doubtful. The CDR3 bases are TGCGCCAGCAGCATACTAGCGGGAGTTGGCCACGAGCAGTACTTC. It codes for CASSILAGVGHEQYF.